This T cell receptor beta chain stems from a study of blood T cell repertoires in COVID-19. Sequencing used immunoSEQ multiplex PCR; TCRdb keeps in-frame clones, though not all of them. Of approximately 68,000 clones listed, around nine tenths are singletons. Germline lookup yields CDR1 SNHLY and CDR2 FYNNEI. J was trimmed by 7 bases and V by 4 bases; bases with no gene match: 13. The length of the CDR3 is 16 residues. Sequenced: peripheral blood. The clonotype was recovered from a man in his sixties or seventies with active or convalescent COVID-19. The chain couples TRBV2 to TRBJ2-1, with 7 bases identical to TRBD1. This CDR3 reads CASSVTRTGGMNEQFF. In DNA form, the CDR3 reads TGTGCCAGCAGTGTTACCCGGACAGGTGGGATGAATGAGCAGTTCTTC. The variable domain in full, with the rest retrieved from reference TRBV2 and TRBJ2-1, is EPEVTQTPSHQVTQMGQEVILRCVPISNHLYFYWYRQILGQKVEFLVSFYNNEISEKSEIFDDQFSVERPDGSNFTLKIRSTKLEDSAMYFCASSVTRTGGMNEQFFGPGTRLTVL.